This TCR beta chain is drawn from a study of cytotoxic CD8 clonotypes in ibrutinib-treated CLL. Sequencing was performed with immunoSEQ multiplex PCR; in TCRdb, only in-frame clones are kept and a portion is missing. The data hold 50,000 to 60,000 clones, with around four fifths observed a single time. V was trimmed by 7 bases and J by 6 bases, leaving 16 bases between them. The CDR3 consists of 14 residues. Per germline, CDR1 MNHEY and CDR2 SVGAGI. Specimen: PBMCs, collected after 24 months of ibrutinib treatment. The chain combines TRBV6-5 with TRBJ2-1, with no clear D. The clonotype comes from a human donor with chronic lymphocytic leukemia. CDR3 sequence (DNA): TGTGCCAGCAAGACTGCTTCTACGTCCAATGAGCAGTTCTTC. Amino acid sequence: CASKTASTSNEQFF.